Presented here are 6 T cell receptor beta chains from one specimen sequenced in a study of blood T cell repertoires in COVID-19. Measured with immunoSEQ multiplex PCR; TCRdb has only the in-frame clones, and not every one. The data show 200,000 to 250,000 clones, with approximately 86% seen just once and more than 4% held by the top ten. Input material: PBMCs or T cells enriched from blood (not recorded which). These receptors came from a woman aged 25 to 39 who had been exposed to COVID-19.

The chain joins TRBV9 to TRBJ2-7; D possibly corresponds to TRBD2 (7 bases). The CDR3 extends over 15 amino acids. Germline V gene lookup returns CDR1 SGDLS and CDR2 YYNGEE. The V and J ends lost 4 bases and 3 bases respectively, with 17 bases between them. The CDR3 DNA is TGTGCCAGCAGCCCCTCTGGGGGGGCTGGCTACGAGCAGTACTTC. Amino acid sequence: CASSPSGGAGYEQYF.

The V gene is TRBV3-1 (or the pseudogene TRBV3-2), the J gene TRBJ1-5; D gene ambiguous. CDR1 and CDR2 from the germline V gene are LGHDT and YNNKEL (reference sequence). V lost 4 bases, J lost 4 bases, and 11 bases lay in between. This CDR3 region has 14 residues. CDR3 amino acids: CASSRNGGNQPQHF. DNA of the CDR3: TGTGCCAGCAGCCGAAATGGAGGGAATCAGCCCCAGCATTTT.

The chain recombines TRBV29-1 with TRBJ2-7, with a possible D match to TRBD1 (5 bases). Germline CDR1 reads SQVTM; CDR2 reads ANQGSEA. Trimming shortened V by 3 bases and J by 5 bases, and 8 bases separated the two germline ends. The length of the CDR3 is 11 residues. CDR3 nucleotide sequence: TGCAGCGTTGAGCAGACAGACGAGCAGTACTTC. Its translation: CSVEQTDEQYF.

This clone appeared a single time. The chain has TRBV9 and TRBJ1-6; 9 bases are shared with TRBD1. Per germline, CDR1 SGDLS and CDR2 YYNGEE. CDR3 length equals 15 residues. With V trimmed by 4 bases and J by 7 bases, 6 bases remained unmatched. The CDR3 loop reads CASSPGQGTNSPLHF. CDR3 coding DNA: TGTGCCAGCAGCCCTGGACAGGGGACAAATTCACCCCTCCACTTT.

The chain links TRBV18 to TRBJ1-4; D might be TRBD1 (5 bases). The V end lost 3 bases, the J end lost 7 bases, and 15 bases lay between the germline ends. The CDR3 is made up of 15 amino acids. Germline V lookup: CDR1 KGHSH, CDR2 LQKENI. The CDR3 nucleotides read TGTGCCAGCTCACCTTCCGGGACTGAGGGTGAAAAACTGTTTTTT. Its protein product is CASSPSGTEGEKLFF.

This CDR3 is CASSQEGAGENIQYF. For the CDR3, the DNA is TGTGCCAGCAGCCAAGAAGGAGCGGGGGAAAACATTCAGTACTTC. This sequence joins TRBV3-1 (or the pseudogene TRBV3-2) and TRBJ2-4, with TRBD2 identical over 8 bases. Germline CDR1 and CDR2: LGHDT and YNNKEL (reference sequence). V was clipped by 0 bases and J by 5 bases; unmatched bases: 3. The CDR3 extends over 15 amino acids.